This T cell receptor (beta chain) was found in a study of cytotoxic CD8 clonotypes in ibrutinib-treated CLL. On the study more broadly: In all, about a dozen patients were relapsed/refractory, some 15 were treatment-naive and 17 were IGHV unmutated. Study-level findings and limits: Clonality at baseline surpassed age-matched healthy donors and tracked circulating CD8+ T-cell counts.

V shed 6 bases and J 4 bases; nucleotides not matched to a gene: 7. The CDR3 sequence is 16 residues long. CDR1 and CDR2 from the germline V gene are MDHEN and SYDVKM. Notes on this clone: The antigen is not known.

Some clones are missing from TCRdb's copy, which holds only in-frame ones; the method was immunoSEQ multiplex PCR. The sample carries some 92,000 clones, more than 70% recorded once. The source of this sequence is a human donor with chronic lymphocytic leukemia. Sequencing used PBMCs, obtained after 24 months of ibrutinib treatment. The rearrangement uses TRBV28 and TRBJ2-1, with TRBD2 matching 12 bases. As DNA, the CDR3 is TGTGCCAGCAGCCCCTCACTAGCGGGAGGTTACAATGAGCAGTTCTTC. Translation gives CASSPSLAGGYNEQFF.